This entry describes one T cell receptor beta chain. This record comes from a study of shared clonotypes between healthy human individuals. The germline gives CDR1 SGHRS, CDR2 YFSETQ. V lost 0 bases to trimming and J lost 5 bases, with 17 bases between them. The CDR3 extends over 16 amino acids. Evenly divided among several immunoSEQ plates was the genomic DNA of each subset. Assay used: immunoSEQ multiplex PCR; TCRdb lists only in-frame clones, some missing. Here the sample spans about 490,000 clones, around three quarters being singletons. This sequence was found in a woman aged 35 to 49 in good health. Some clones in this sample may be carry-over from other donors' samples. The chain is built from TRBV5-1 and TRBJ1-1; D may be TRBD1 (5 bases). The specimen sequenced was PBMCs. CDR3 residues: CASSLGRRGVWTEAFF. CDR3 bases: TGCGCCAGCAGCTTGGGTCGGCGGGGGGTTTGGACTGAAGCTTTCTTT.